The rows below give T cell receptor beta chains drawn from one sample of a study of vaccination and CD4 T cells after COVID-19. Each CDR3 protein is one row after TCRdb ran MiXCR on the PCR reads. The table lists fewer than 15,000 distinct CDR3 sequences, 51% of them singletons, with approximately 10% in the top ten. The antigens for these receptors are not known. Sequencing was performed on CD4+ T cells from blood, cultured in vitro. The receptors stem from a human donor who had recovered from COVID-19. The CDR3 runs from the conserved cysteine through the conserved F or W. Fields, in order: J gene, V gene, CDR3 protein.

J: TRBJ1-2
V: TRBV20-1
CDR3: CSALWGAYGYTF

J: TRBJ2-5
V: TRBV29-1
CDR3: CSVEQIRETQYF

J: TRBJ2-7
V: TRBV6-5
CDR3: CASSLPAGGVPYEQYF

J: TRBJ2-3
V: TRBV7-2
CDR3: CASSLEAARNTDTQYF

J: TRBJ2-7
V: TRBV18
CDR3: CASSPSTYEQYF

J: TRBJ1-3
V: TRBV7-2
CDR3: CASRPHDRNNEGNTIYF

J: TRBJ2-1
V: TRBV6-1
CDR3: CASRKTSGSTYNEQFF

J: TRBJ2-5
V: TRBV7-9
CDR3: CASSLLGTQYF

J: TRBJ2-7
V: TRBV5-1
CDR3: CASSLDSGSSYEQYF

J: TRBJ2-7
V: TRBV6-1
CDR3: CASRWTGAAYEQYF

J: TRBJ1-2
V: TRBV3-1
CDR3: CASSQVGYGYTF

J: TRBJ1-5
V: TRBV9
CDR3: CASSGGGHTNQPQHF

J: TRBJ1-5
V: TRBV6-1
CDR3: CASSLQGNQPQHF

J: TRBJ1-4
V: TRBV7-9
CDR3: CASSLDANNEKLFF

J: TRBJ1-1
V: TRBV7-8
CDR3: CASSSGGTEAFF

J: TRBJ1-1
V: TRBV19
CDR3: CASTYRGMDTEAFF

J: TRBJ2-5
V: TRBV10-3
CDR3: CAISEGERTAAVQYF

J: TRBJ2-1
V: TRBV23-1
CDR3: CASSQSGGTTNEQFF

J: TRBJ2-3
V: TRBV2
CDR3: CASGRGTSTDTQYF

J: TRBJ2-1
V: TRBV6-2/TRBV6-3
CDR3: CASSSGSSYNEQFF

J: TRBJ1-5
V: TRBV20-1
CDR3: CSARDRLNQPQHF

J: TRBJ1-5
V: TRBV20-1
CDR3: CSASRRYSNQPQHF

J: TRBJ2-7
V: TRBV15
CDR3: CATSLGTGGTYEQYF